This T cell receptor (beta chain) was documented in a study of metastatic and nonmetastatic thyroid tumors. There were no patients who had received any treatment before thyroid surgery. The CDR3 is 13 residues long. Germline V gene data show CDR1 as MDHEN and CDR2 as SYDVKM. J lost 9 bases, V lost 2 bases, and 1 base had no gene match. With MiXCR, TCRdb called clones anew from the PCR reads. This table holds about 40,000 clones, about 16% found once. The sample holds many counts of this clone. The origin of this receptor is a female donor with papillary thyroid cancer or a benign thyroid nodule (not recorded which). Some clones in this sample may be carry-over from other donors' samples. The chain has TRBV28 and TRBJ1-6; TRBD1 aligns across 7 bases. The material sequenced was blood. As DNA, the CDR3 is TGTGCCAGCAGTTTAGACAGGGTTTCACCCCTCCACTTT. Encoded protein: CASSLDRVSPLHF.